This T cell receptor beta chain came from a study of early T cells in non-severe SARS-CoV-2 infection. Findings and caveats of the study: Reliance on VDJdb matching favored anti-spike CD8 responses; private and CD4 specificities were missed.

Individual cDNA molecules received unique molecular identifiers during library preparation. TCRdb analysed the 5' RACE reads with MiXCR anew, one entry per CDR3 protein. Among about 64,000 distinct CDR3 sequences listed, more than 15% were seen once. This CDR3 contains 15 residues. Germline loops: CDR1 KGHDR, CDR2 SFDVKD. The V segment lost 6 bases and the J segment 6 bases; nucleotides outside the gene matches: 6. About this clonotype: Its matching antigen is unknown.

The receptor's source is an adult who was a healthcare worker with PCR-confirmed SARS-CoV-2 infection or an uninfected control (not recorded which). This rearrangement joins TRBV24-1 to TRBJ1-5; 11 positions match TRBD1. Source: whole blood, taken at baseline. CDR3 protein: CATSSGQGAFQPQHF. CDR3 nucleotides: TGTGCCACCAGTTCAGGACAGGGGGCATTTCAGCCCCAGCATTTT.